These T cell receptor beta chains were read from a single sample in a study of blood T cell repertoires in COVID-19. Generated by immunoSEQ multiplex PCR, the TCRdb table keeps only in-frame clones and is missing some. The table shows more than 150,000 clones, with 70% to 85% occurring only once. The sample taken for sequencing was peripheral blood. The receptors were gathered from a woman between 25 and 40 years old with acute or convalescent COVID-19. Both conserved end residues are part of each CDR3. A D gene is named only where the DNA matches it firmly.

d_call j_call v_call cdr3_aa
- TRBJ2-7 TRBV5-4 CASSPAGAGSYEQYF
TRBD2 TRBJ2-1 TRBV5-1 CASSLAGLVADNEQFF
TRBD2 TRBJ2-2 TRBV28 CASSLGLGAGELFF
TRBD1 TRBJ2-5 TRBV27 CASSSTPTGRETQYF
TRBD1 TRBJ2-7 TRBV29-1 CSVGQGTGYSEQYF
- TRBJ2-7 TRBV3-1/TRBV3-2 CASSQLSSNRDYEQYF
- TRBJ1-5 TRBV21-1 CASSGQSSNQPQHF
TRBD1 TRBJ1-1 TRBV28 CASRYTGVLITEAFF
- TRBJ1-2 TRBV9 CASSVVPGTTNYGYTF
- TRBJ2-5 TRBV7-9 CASSLVGGKETQYF
- TRBJ2-6 TRBV27 CASSLSLAGANVLTF
- TRBJ1-1 TRBV18 CASSPGRGTEAFF
TRBD2 TRBJ2-1 TRBV2 CASWASGTSSYNEQFF
TRBD1 TRBJ1-2 TRBV28 CASSLVGQGAQSYGYTF
TRBD1 TRBJ1-1 TRBV6-2/TRBV6-3 CASSLERQGNTEAFF
- TRBJ2-3 TRBV29-1 CSTQGVRKTPVTQYF
TRBD2 TRBJ2-1 TRBV5-1 CASGLAGVVNEQFF
- TRBJ1-2 TRBV5-6 CASKLGGAYGYTF
- TRBJ2-3 TRBV10-1 CASSEGPTDTQYF
- TRBJ2-7 TRBV11-2 CASRHSDTRSYEQYF
TRBD1 TRBJ2-1 TRBV5-1 CASSLDRQGANEQFF
- TRBJ2-7 TRBV7-2 CASSLEAGPYEQYF
- TRBJ1-2 TRBV29-1 CSVEDSWWGYTF
TRBD1 TRBJ2-5 TRBV25-1 CASSGQGALRFPETQYF
TRBD2 TRBJ2-6 TRBV7-8 CASSSAGGGSGANVLTF
- TRBJ2-5 TRBV6-5 CASSPESSATQYF
TRBD1 TRBJ2-1 TRBV11-2 CASSSTTGTGGNEQFF
TRBD1 TRBJ1-1 TRBV5-3 CARSLVGTVNTEAFF
TRBD1 TRBJ1-2 TRBV27 CASSLARGTGYGYTF
- TRBJ1-3 TRBV7-9 CASSTRGGSGNTIYF
TRBD1 TRBJ2-1 TRBV18 CASSLSHGQGNNEQFF
- TRBJ2-7 TRBV21-1 CASSKVPSTQLHGTPTHYEQYF
- TRBJ2-5 TRBV30 CASQGEETQYF